Described below is a single T cell receptor beta chain sequence and its context. Its antigen is not identified. TCRdb's copy holds only in-frame clones and misses some; the assay was immunoSEQ multiplex PCR. The sample lists 17,000 or so clones; about three quarters were seen once. The record originates from a study of ipilimumab plus nivolumab after autologous stem cell transplantation. Study summary: A median of roughly eight nivolumab and 4 to 6 ipilimumab doses were given. DLBCL patients had primary refractory or relapsed disease.

Study results and caveats: The authors say TCR, Treg and microbiome findings warrant further study.

Checkpoint therapy with ipilimumab 1 mg/kg began 14 to 28 days after transplant. The ends lost 6 bases at V and 4 bases at J; junction bases unmatched: 9. The germline CDR1 and CDR2 sequences are MNHNS and SASEGT. There are 14 residues in the CDR3. This clonotype was sampled from a male donor with diffuse large B-cell lymphoma. Sequencing was performed on PBMCs, taken in a trial of ipilimumab plus nivolumab as post-transplant consolidation. V is TRBV6-1 and J is TRBJ2-7; 7 nucleotides line up with TRBD1. The chain's CDR3 is CASSLTGTVYEQYF. The CDR3 DNA follows: TGTGCCAGCAGCCTTACAGGGACAGTTTACGAGCAGTACTTC.